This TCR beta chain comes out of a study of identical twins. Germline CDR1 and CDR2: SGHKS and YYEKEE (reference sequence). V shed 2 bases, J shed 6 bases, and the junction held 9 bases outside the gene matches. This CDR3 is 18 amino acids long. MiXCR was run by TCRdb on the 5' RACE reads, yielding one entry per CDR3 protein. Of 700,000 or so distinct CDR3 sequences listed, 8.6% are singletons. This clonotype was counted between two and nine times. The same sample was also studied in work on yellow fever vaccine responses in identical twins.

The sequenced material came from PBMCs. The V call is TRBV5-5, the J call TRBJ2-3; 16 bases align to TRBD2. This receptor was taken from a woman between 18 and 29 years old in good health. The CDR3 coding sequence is TGTGCCAGCAGCTTCGGACCCGGGACTAGCGGGGGGGCGGATACGCAGTATTTT. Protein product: CASSFGPGTSGGADTQYF.